This TCR beta chain was recovered during a study of graft-versus-host responses after intestinal transplantation. Across the study: Every recipient had anti-thymocyte globulin induction and three to four years of tacrolimus plus steroids.

Points on this clone: The antigen is not known.

The CDR3 loop spans 14 amino acids. Between the trimmed V and J ends, which lost 0 bases and 3 bases, there was a span of 9 bases. Looked up from germline, CDR1 is SGHDT and CDR2 is YYEEEE. This table comes from immunoSEQ multiplex PCR, and its TCRdb copy is limited to in-frame clones, with some not included. There are approximately 100,000 clones in the sample; 80% to 95% occur only once, and more than 0.95% lies in the top ten. Study findings and constraints: After transplant, early declines in HvG clones were associated with peak levels of circulating GvH clones. Some patients had graft-donor T cell macrochimerism. In their allografts, the ratios of graft-versus-host to host-versus-graft T cell clones were high. The marrow of recipients harbored GvH clones, and ileum or blood showed some of them first.

This chain uses TRBV5-6 with TRBJ1-2; TRBD1 is a possible D gene (5 bases). The sequence derives from a human donor who received an intestinal transplant. The sample was unstimulated CD8+ T cells sorted from spleen or lymph node cells, taken before intestinal transplant. The CDR3: CASSLAGSDYGYTF. CDR3 coding DNA: TGTGCCAGCAGCTTGGCAGGGTCCGACTATGGCTACACCTTC.